The rows below give T cell receptor beta chains drawn from one sample of a study of cytomegalovirus exposure and HLA in healthy donors. Libraries were prepared by immunoSEQ multiplex PCR; TCRdb keeps only in-frame clonotypes and omits some of them. The sample has over 130,000 clones, roughly 80% seen once. The sequenced sample was PBMCs. The origin of the receptors is a female donor in good health and CMV-seronegative. Each CDR3 is given with its conserved first and last residue. D genes are given only for firm matches. Expanded clones get a size class; other rows say once, few or many, or leave the size out.

.	TRBV5-1	.	TRBJ1-1	CASSLGRVTNTEAFF	TGCGCCAGCAGCTTGGGTCGGGTGACGAACACTGAAGCTTTCTTT
TRBD2	TRBV6-1	.	TRBJ2-5	CASSEPGATSGQETQYF	TGTGCCAGCAGTGAACCGGGTGCTACTAGCGGCCAAGAGACCCAGTACTTC
TRBD1	TRBV4-1	.	TRBJ1-5	CASSQDSDRVKKGYQPQHF	TGCGCCAGCAGCCAAGATTCGGACAGGGTGAAAAAGGGTTATCAGCCCCAGCATTTT
.	TRBV2	few	TRBJ1-1	CASSDGGGWNTEAFF	TGTGCCAGCAGTGATGGGGGCGGGTGGAACACTGAAGCTTTCTTT
TRBD2	TRBV14	.	TRBJ2-5	CASSPRRLAASETQYF	TGTGCCAGCAGCCCCCGCCGACTAGCGGCCTCAGAGACCCAGTACTTC
.	TRBV6-5	.	TRBJ1-1	CASRRLNTEAFF	TGTGCCAGTCGGAGGTTGAACACTGAAGCTTTCTTT
TRBD1	TRBV15	.	TRBJ2-7	CATSSPTGDEQYF	TGTGCCACCAGCAGCCCGACAGGGGACGAGCAGTACTTC
TRBD1	TRBV19	.	TRBJ1-5	CASSILTGSPHF	TGTGCCAGTAGTATTCTGACAGGGTCTCCGCATTTT
TRBD2	TRBV29-1	.	TRBJ2-1	CSVDAPGTSIFNEQFF	TGCAGCGTTGATGCCCCCGGGACTAGCATTTTCAATGAGCAGTTCTTC
TRBD1	TRBV7-9	.	TRBJ2-3	CASSPGDRPSDTQYF	TGTGCCAGCAGCCCCGGGGACAGGCCCTCCGATACGCAGTATTTT
.	TRBV27	once	TRBJ2-7	CASSPQAVYEQYF	TGTGCCAGCAGTCCTCAGGCCGTCTACGAGCAGTACTTC
.	TRBV9	.	TRBJ1-5	CASSAGVNQPQHF	TGTGCCAGCAGCGCGGGGGTCAATCAGCCCCAGCATTTT
TRBD1	TRBV2	.	TRBJ1-5	CASSEDWTGNQPQHF	TGTGCCAGCAGTGAAGATTGGACAGGGAATCAGCCCCAGCATTTT
.	TRBV6-5	.	TRBJ1-2	CASSYGPGHPNYGYTF	TGTGCCAGCAGTTATGGCCCGGGACACCCTAACTATGGCTACACCTTC
TRBD1	TRBV15	.	TRBJ1-1	CATSPPQGRAFF	TGTGCCACCAGCCCCCCACAGGGGCGAGCTTTCTTT
TRBD1	TRBV7-2	.	TRBJ1-5	CASSPGTANQPQHF	TGTGCCAGCAGCCCCGGGACAGCCAATCAGCCCCAGCATTTT
.	TRBV18	few	TRBJ1-5	CASSPGGAENQPQHF	TGTGCCAGCTCACCAGGGGGCGCTGAGAATCAGCCCCAGCATTTT
TRBD1	TRBV5-4	.	TRBJ1-5	CASSLETGTNQPQHF	TGTGCCAGCAGCTTGGAGACAGGGACAAATCAGCCCCAGCATTTT
.	TRBV9	.	TRBJ2-3	CASSVMAGTTDTQYF	TGTGCCAGCAGCGTAATGGCGGGGACCACAGATACGCAGTATTTT
TRBD1	TRBV5-1	.	TRBJ1-2	CASSTHPGQGDGYTF	TGCGCCAGCAGCACCCATCCGGGACAGGGGGATGGCTACACCTTC
TRBD1	TRBV19	few	TRBJ1-5	CASKEDRARNQPQHF	TGTGCCAGTAAGGAGGACAGGGCCCGAAATCAGCCCCAGCATTTT
.	TRBV7-9	.	TRBJ1-1	CASSRGGNTEAFF	TGTGCCAGCAGCAGAGGTGGCAACACTGAAGCTTTCTTT
TRBD1	TRBV29-1	.	TRBJ1-2	CSVGPQGSYGYTF	TGCAGCGTTGGACCACAGGGGAGCTATGGCTACACCTTC
.	TRBV5-1	.	TRBJ1-1	CASSLETGRTEAFF	TGCGCCAGCAGCTTGGAGACAGGCCGCACTGAAGCTTTCTTT
TRBD1	TRBV2	.	TRBJ2-7	CASSDREPYEQYF	TGTGCCAGCAGCGACAGGGAACCCTACGAGCAGTACTTC
TRBD1	TRBV4-1	.	TRBJ1-4	CASSPEDREGEKLFF	TGCGCCAGCAGCCCGGAGGACAGGGAGGGTGAAAAACTGTTTTTT
.	TRBV28	.	TRBJ1-5	CASSLYSSSRDDQPQHF	TGTGCCAGCAGTTTATATTCTTCGTCCAGGGATGATCAGCCCCAGCATTTT
.	TRBV30	.	TRBJ1-2	CAWSLRGGGYTF	TGTGCCTGGAGTCTACGGGGAGGTGGCTACACCTTC
.	TRBV5-8	once	TRBJ1-5	CASSLLGAQPQHF	TGTGCCAGCAGCTTGTTGGGAGCTCAGCCCCAGCATTTT
TRBD1	TRBV6-6	.	TRBJ1-1	CASSYSEGQGNTEAFF	TGTGCCAGCAGTTACTCTGAGGGACAGGGGAACACTGAAGCTTTCTTT
.	TRBV19	.	TRBJ2-5	CASSIGKVGGGGETQYF	TGTGCCAGTAGTATAGGGAAAGTAGGAGGCGGAGGGGAGACCCAGTACTTC
.	TRBV7-9	once	TRBJ2-5	CSSSFISETQYF	TGTTCCAGCAGCTTTATTAGCGAGACCCAGTACTTC
.	TRBV18	.	TRBJ2-1	CASSLLRDTEQFF	TGTGCCAGCTCACTCCTCCGGGACACAGAGCAGTTCTTC
TRBD2	TRBV28	.	TRBJ2-7	CAIGGTSGSPNYEQYF	TGTGCCATCGGGGGGACTAGCGGGAGCCCCAACTACGAGCAGTACTTC
.	TRBV27	.	TRBJ2-1	CASSLARSSYNEQFF	TGTGCCAGCAGTTTAGCTAGGAGCTCCTACAATGAGCAGTTCTTC
.	TRBV27	once	TRBJ2-6	CATGPLSQGSGANVLTF	TGTGCCACCGGGCCCCTATCACAGGGATCTGGGGCCAACGTCCTGACTTTC
TRBD1	TRBV6-1	.	TRBJ2-2	CASSELGTGWGELFF	TGTGCCAGCAGTGAACTCGGGACAGGGTGGGGGGAGCTGTTTTTT
.	TRBV19	.	TRBJ1-4	CASSIQTNEKLFF	TGTGCCAGTAGTATACAGACTAATGAAAAACTGTTTTTT
TRBD1	TRBV5-4	.	TRBJ1-1	CASKKGQEGTEAFF	TGTGCCAGCAAGAAGGGACAGGAGGGGACTGAAGCTTTCTTT
.	TRBV2	once	TRBJ2-7	CASKDGSSYEQYF	TGTGCCAGCAAGGACGGGAGCTCCTACGAGCAGTACTTC
.	TRBV10-3	once	TRBJ1-1	CAISDTGWGRTEAFF	TGTGCCATCAGTGATACAGGGTGGGGACGGACTGAAGCTTTCTTT
.	TRBV6-5	.	TRBJ2-4	CASSYSRGNIQYF	TGTGCCAGCAGTTACTCGCGGGGAAACATTCAGTACTTC
TRBD1	TRBV27	.	TRBJ1-1	CASVRDREDTEAFF	TGTGCCAGCGTTCGGGACAGGGAGGACACTGAAGCTTTCTTT
TRBD2	TRBV2	.	TRBJ2-3	CASSEREGADTQYF	TGTGCCAGCAGTGAGCGGGAGGGGGCCGATACGCAGTATTTT
.	TRBV4-1	.	TRBJ1-5	CAGSQGLSGAGNQPQHF	TGCGCCGGCAGCCAAGGGCTGTCGGGAGCGGGCAATCAGCCCCAGCATTTT
TRBD2	TRBV7-2	.	TRBJ2-7	CASSLGSGGRVNEQYF	TGTGCCAGCAGCTTAGGATCGGGCGGGAGAGTAAACGAGCAGTACTTC
TRBD2	TRBV5-6	.	TRBJ2-7	CASSWLSGRAHEQYF	TGTGCCAGCAGCTGGCTTAGCGGGAGGGCCCACGAGCAGTACTTC
.	TRBV7-2	.	TRBJ1-1	CASSRVSGAFF	TGTGCCAGCAGCCGAGTTTCCGGAGCTTTCTTT
TRBD1	TRBV27	.	TRBJ1-1	CASASGQRFMNTEAFF	TGTGCCAGTGCCTCGGGACAGCGCTTCATGAACACTGAAGCTTTCTTT
.	TRBV2	.	TRBJ1-2	CASSEGWAVDGYTF	TGTGCCAGCAGTGAAGGGTGGGCAGTCGATGGCTACACCTTC
.	TRBV5-1	.	TRBJ2-7	CASSLGLREFDEQYF	TGCGCCAGCAGCTTGGGACTACGGGAGTTCGACGAGCAGTACTTC
.	TRBV9	.	TRBJ1-1	CASSVVSTPVEAFF	TGTGCCAGCAGCGTAGTTTCTACCCCCGTTGAAGCTTTCTTT
TRBD1	TRBV18	.	TRBJ1-5	CASSLNSGQGAYSNQPQHF	TGTGCCAGCTCATTAAACTCGGGACAGGGGGCCTATAGCAATCAGCCCCAGCATTTT
.	TRBV12-2	once	TRBJ1-2	CASRSGQYYGYTF	TGTGCAAGTCGCTCCGGACAGTACTATGGCTACACCTTC